These 27 T cell receptor beta chains originate from one sample sequenced in a study of T cell repertoires in cytomegalovirus infection. TCRdb independently ran MiXCR on the reads; one entry per CDR3 protein. The data contain roughly 230,000 distinct CDR3 sequences, 6.5% of them singletons. The specimen was PBMCs. The receptors stem from a human donor in good health (CMV status not recorded). Some clones in this sample may be carry-over from other donors' samples.

This clonotype was observed a few times. The rearrangement links TRBV20-1 to TRBJ2-1; D is perhaps TRBD1 (5 bases). The CDR3 consists of 12 residues. V was trimmed by 3 bases and J by 7 bases, leaving 10 bases between them. CDR1 is DFQATT, CDR2 SNEGSKA, per germline (reference sequence). The CDR3 spells CSASSAGNEQFF. DNA for the CDR3: TGCAGTGCTAGTTCAGCAGGGAATGAGCAGTTCTTC.

This clonotype came up many times. The rearrangement uses TRBV6-2 or TRBV6-3 and TRBJ1-5, with D unclear. V gave up 0 bases and J gave up 0 bases, with 6 bases separating them. The CDR3 covers 15 residues. Germline CDR1 and CDR2: MNHEY and SVGEGT. As DNA, the CDR3 is TGTGCCAGCAGTTACTCACAAATTAGCAATCAGCCCCAGCATTTT. Its translation is CASSYSQISNQPQHF.

This clonotype was seen at least ten times. The chain couples TRBV29-1 to TRBJ1-2; TRBD1 aligns across 9 bases. The germline V gene has CDR1 SQVTM and CDR2 ANQGSEA. J was trimmed by 3 bases and V by 4 bases; bases with no gene match: 6. The CDR3 has 14 amino acids. The CDR3 nucleotides are TGCAGCGTTGGACGACAGGGGGTTGACTATGGCTACACCTTC. The encoded protein is CSVGRQGVDYGYTF.

This clonotype has ten or more counts. The rearrangement links TRBV4-3 to TRBJ2-7; possible D gene TRBD1, 8 bases. Per germline, CDR1 LGHNA and CDR2 YSLEER. The V end lost 4 bases, the J end lost 7 bases, and 17 bases lay between the germline ends. This CDR3 comprises 14 residues. The CDR3 reads CASSPGHRGGEQYF. The DNA of the CDR3 is TGCGCCAGCAGCCCTGGCCACAGGGGGGGAGAGCAGTACTTC.

As for this clonotype: One end of the junction varies from germline; a read error may be responsible. The J gene is TRBJ2-7, the V gene TRBV9; a possible D gene is TRBD1 (6 bases). CDR1 and CDR2 from the germline V gene are SGDLS and YYNGEE. The CDR3 length is 15 residues. CDR3: CTSSENLGHQYEQYF. The CDR3 coding sequence is TGTACCAGCAGCGAAAACTTGGGACACCAATACGAGCAGTACTTC.

This clonotype was found many times. The CDR3 is CASSLEILQFF. In DNA, the CDR3 is TGTGCCAGCAGCTTAGAAATCTTGCAGTTCTTC. The V gene is TRBV7-9, the J gene TRBJ2-1; D is ambiguous. The V end lost 1 base, the J end lost 12 bases, and 7 bases lay between the germline ends. This CDR3 is built from 11 residues. Germline V lookup: CDR1 SEHNR, CDR2 FQNEAQ (reference sequence).

This clonotype was observed a handful of times. J is TRBJ2-1 and V is TRBV24-1, with 9 bases aligning to TRBD1. This CDR3 contains 15 residues. V gave up 6 bases and J gave up 4 bases; unmatched junction bases: 6. CDR1 is KGHDR and CDR2 is SFDVKD in the germline V gene. CDR3: CATSRGTGIYNEQFF. In DNA, the CDR3 is TGTGCCACCAGTCGGGGGACAGGGATTTACAATGAGCAGTTCTTC.

This clonotype has ten or more counts. The J gene is TRBJ2-1, the V gene TRBV10-3, with TRBD1 identical over 7 bases. The CDR3 covers 18 residues. The junction had 12 bases not matched to a gene; V was cut back by 0 bases and J by 4 bases. Germline V gene sequence: CDR1 ENHRY, CDR2 SYGVKD. The CDR3 region has the DNA TGTGCCATCAGTGAGTCTGGGGAGCGAGGGGGCGATTACAATGAGCAGTTCTTC. This encodes CAISESGERGGDYNEQFF.

This clonotype was recorded many times. This chain connects TRBV5-1 to TRBJ2-2, with 7 bases lining up with TRBD1. The junction had 6 bases not matched to a gene; V was cut back by 0 bases and J by 7 bases. Germline-derived CDR1 and CDR2 are SGHRS and YFSETQ. The CDR3 sequence is 15 residues long. CDR3 coding DNA: TGCGCCAGCAGCTTGGTACAGGGGCAGAACGGGGAGCTGTTTTTT. This sequence encodes CASSLVQGQNGELFF.

In this sample, this clonotype turned up many times. The chain joins TRBV7-2 to TRBJ2-7; TRBD2 agrees at 10 bases. The germline CDR1 and CDR2 sequences are SGHTA and FQGNSA. Trimming cost V 6 bases and J 6 bases; bases outside gene matches: 14. The CDR3 is made up of 16 amino acids. The DNA of the CDR3 is TGTGCCAGCAGTGTAGAGCGGGGGGGCAGACTTCCCGAGCAGTACTTC. Amino acids: CASSVERGGRLPEQYF.

This clonotype was seen ten or more times. CDR3 protein: CASSLSTVYEQYF. In nucleotides, the CDR3 is TGTGCCAGCAGCTTAAGTACGGTATACGAGCAGTACTTC. The rearrangement links TRBV7-8 to TRBJ2-7; D unresolved. CDR1 SGHVS and CDR2 FQNEAQ come from the germline V gene. The CDR3 sequence is 13 residues long. The V gene lost 2 bases and the J gene lost 4 bases, with 9 bases spanning the gap.

This clonotype was recorded at least ten times. The chain uses TRBV7-9 and TRBJ2-7; D call uncertain. V was pared by 7 bases and J by 5 bases, with 15 bases between. The CDR3 covers 13 residues. Germline V CDR1 and CDR2: SEHNR, FQNEAQ (reference sequence). DNA of the CDR3: TGTGCCAGCACCGCGTCCGCGGTCCACGAGCAGTACTTC. Protein sequence: CASTASAVHEQYF.

Notes on this clonotype: This clone may be a read error of a much larger clone one base away. The chain couples TRBV7-2 to TRBJ2-1; tentatively, D is TRBD2 (7 bases). There are 18 residues in the CDR3. V was shortened by 1 base and J by 7 bases, with 23 bases between the two germline ends. The germline V gene encodes CDR1 SGHTA and CDR2 FQGNSA. CDR3 bases: TGTGCCAGCAGCTTAGTGGGGGGCCTTGGGGGGGGGGGGAATGAGCAGTTCTTC. Translation gives CASSLVGGLGGGGNEQFF. The variable domain in full, completed from reference TRBV7-2 and TRBJ2-1, reads GAGVSQSPSNKVTEKGKDVELRCDPISGHTALYWYRQSLGQGLEFLIYFQGNSAPDKSGLPSDRFSAERTGGSVSTLTIQRTQQEDSAVYLCASSLVGGLGGGGNEQFFGPGTRLTVL.

This clonotype was recorded at least ten times. The chain is built from TRBV4-2 and TRBJ2-4; D is ambiguous. V gave up 3 bases and J gave up 2 bases, with 11 bases separating them. Germline V gene data show CDR1 as LGHNA and CDR2 as YNFKEQ. The CDR3 has 15 amino acids. Here the CDR3 DNA reads TGTGCCAGCAGCCATGAGGTGGGAACCAAAAACATTCAGTACTTC. Translated: CASSHEVGTKNIQYF.

This clonotype has only a few counts. The chain is built from TRBV12-5 and TRBJ2-2; the D gene could be TRBD1 or TRBD2 (5 bases each). V was shortened by 9 bases and J by 8 bases, with 13 bases between the two germline ends. The CDR3 spans 12 residues. Germline assignment: CDR1 LGHNT and CDR2 FRNRAP. The CDR3 region is CASEGTDGELFF. The CDR3, as DNA: TGTGCTAGCGAAGGGACCGATGGGGAGCTGTTTTTT.

J is TRBJ1-3 and V is TRBV28; 8 bases are shared with TRBD1. With 6 bases clipped from V and 0 bases from J, the junction kept 7 bases outside the gene matches. Germline V gene lookup returns CDR1 MDHEN and CDR2 SYDVKM. The length of the CDR3 is 16 residues. The CDR3 DNA sequence: TGTGCCAGCAGGGGGGGACAGGTCAGCTCTGGAAACACCATATATTTT. Amino acid sequence: CASRGGQVSSGNTIYF.

There are many counts of this clonotype. The chain has TRBV7-8 and TRBJ2-6, with a possible D match to TRBD2 (6 bases). The germline V gene encodes CDR1 SGHVS and CDR2 FQNEAQ. The V end lost 5 bases, the J end lost 0 bases, and 17 bases lay between the germline ends. CDR3 length: 18 amino acids. CDR3: CASSHAGSGTSGANVLTF. The CDR3 DNA sequence: TGTGCCAGCAGCCATGCGGGTAGCGGCACCTCTGGGGCCAACGTCCTGACTTTC.

On this clonotype itself: Being one base from a much bigger clone, this may be a read error. The V gene is TRBV19, the J gene TRBJ2-3; 7 bases are a match to TRBD1. The V gene end was trimmed by 4 bases and the J gene end by 2 bases; junction bases not matched to a gene: 12. The germline gives CDR1 LNHDA, CDR2 SQIVND (reference sequence). This CDR3 contains 17 residues. CDR3: CASSTPKHRGPTDTQYF. Written as DNA, the CDR3 is TGTGCCAGTAGTACCCCTAAACACAGGGGTCCCACAGATACGCAGTATTTT.

This clonotype has ten or more counts. The chain couples TRBV4-2 to TRBJ1-1, with D possibly being TRBD1 (6 bases). The CDR3 is made up of 16 amino acids. Trimming shortened V by 4 bases and J by 1 base, and 16 bases separated the two germline ends. Germline CDR1 is LGHNA and CDR2 is YNFKEQ. CDR3 residues: CASSRTSGARNTEAFF. The CDR3 nucleotides read TGTGCCAGCAGCCGAACCTCAGGGGCAAGGAACACTGAAGCTTTCTTT.

This clonotype was recorded at least ten times. The chain recombines TRBV5-1 with TRBJ1-2; 9 nucleotides match TRBD1. V dropped 4 bases and J dropped 5; count of bases not matched to a gene: 3. Germline V lookup: CDR1 SGHRS, CDR2 YFSETQ. The length of the CDR3 is 13 residues. CDR3 sequence reads: CASSEDRGYGYTF. The CDR3 DNA reads TGCGCCAGCAGCGAGGACAGGGGATATGGCTACACCTTC.

This clonotype was seen many times. The CDR3 region is CASSPRTGGNNEQFF. The CDR3, as DNA: TGTGCCAGCAGTCCTAGGACAGGGGGCAACAATGAGCAGTTCTTC. The chain links TRBV27 to TRBJ2-1; TRBD1 agrees at 11 bases. The germline V gene encodes CDR1 MNHEY and CDR2 SMNVEV (reference sequence). The CDR3 covers 15 residues. V dropped 5 bases and J dropped 5; count of bases not matched to a gene: 5.

This clonotype was seen many times. The CDR3 bases are TGCGCCAGCAGCCCCCCTCGATCGGAAGCCTACGAGCAGTACTTC. Translation gives CASSPPRSEAYEQYF. The chain joins TRBV4-1 to TRBJ2-7; the D is unclear. The CDR3 length is 15 residues. Trimming shortened V by 4 bases and J by 2 bases, and 15 bases separated the two germline ends. Germline assignment: CDR1 MGHRA and CDR2 YSYEKL.

As for this clonotype: This clone may be a read error of a much larger clone one base away. This sequence joins TRBV7-2 and TRBJ2-6, with D unresolved. V lost 2 bases to trimming and J lost 5 bases, with 10 bases between them. The CDR3 runs 15 residues. Per the germline V gene, CDR1 is SGHTA and CDR2 is FQGNSA. The CDR3 loop is CASSLWGSRANVLTF. DNA for the CDR3: TGTGCCAGCAGCTTATGGGGATCTAGGGCCAACGTCCTGACTTTC.

The sample holds many counts of this clonotype. The rearrangement uses TRBV20-1 and TRBJ2-1, with 12 nucleotides matching TRBD2. The ends lost 6 bases at V and 5 bases at J; junction bases unmatched: 8. Germline V lookup: CDR1 DFQATT, CDR2 SNEGSKA (reference sequence). The CDR3 totals 15 residues. DNA for the CDR3: TGCAGTGCGCGTAGGACTAGCGGGGTTCACAATGAGCAGTTCTTC. Translated, it gives CSARRTSGVHNEQFF.

The chain recombines TRBV11-2 with TRBJ2-5, with D unclear. Germline V CDR1 and CDR2: SGHAT, FQNNGV. The CDR3 runs 12 residues. Trimming stripped 3 bases from V and 4 bases from J, with 6 bases between. CDR3 loop: CASSFLTETQYF. The CDR3 DNA is TGTGCCAGCAGCTTCCTCACAGAGACCCAGTACTTC.

This clonotype was detected ten times or more. The chain links TRBV20-1 to TRBJ1-1, with D perhaps matching TRBD1 (5 bases). V was clipped by 5 bases and J by 1 base, with 14 bases between them. The CDR3 extends over 14 amino acids. Germline CDR1 DFQATT, CDR2 SNEGSKA (reference sequence). DNA for the CDR3: TGCAGTGCTCGATCGTCAGGGACGAACACTGAAGCTTTCTTT. Its protein product is CSARSSGTNTEAFF.

The gene calls are TRBV2 and TRBJ1-1, with TRBD1 as a possible D gene (5 bases). CDR3 length equals 17 residues. Germline-derived CDR1 and CDR2 are SNHLY and FYNNEI. Deletions cut 4 bases from V and 0 bases from J, with 18 bases between. The CDR3 protein is CASSARDLFHMNTEAFF. In DNA, the CDR3 is TGTGCCAGCAGTGCCCGGGACCTTTTTCACATGAACACTGAAGCTTTCTTT.